The 28 T cell receptor beta chains below come from one sample, sequenced in a study of post-analysis software for immune sequencing data. Their recognized antigens are unknown. The TCR beta cDNA libraries contained unique molecular identifiers. Each CDR3 protein gets one entry after TCRdb re-called the PCR reads with MiXCR. This sample has about 810,000 distinct CDR3 sequences, with around 50% found just once. Study results and limitations: Patients showed TRBV5-6, TRBV5-1 and TRBV20-1 among five TRBV segments more frequent than in controls.

The sequenced sample was blood. These receptors were obtained from a girl under 18 with multiple sclerosis.

There are many counts of this clonotype. The gene calls are TRBV29-1 and TRBJ1-2, with D possibly being TRBD1 (6 bases). The CDR3 has 12 amino acids. The ends were cut back, 4 bases at V and 1 base at J, with 7 bases in the middle. In germline, CDR1 is SQVTM, CDR2 ANQGSEA. This chain's CDR3 is CSVGTVNYGYTF. Here the CDR3 DNA reads TGCAGCGTTGGGACAGTTAACTATGGCTACACCTTC.

The rearrangement uses TRBV5-1 and TRBJ2-7; D perhaps matches TRBD1 (5 bases). In germline, CDR1 is SGHRS, CDR2 YFSETQ. The CDR3 is 14 amino acids. V was trimmed by 1 base and J by 4 bases, leaving 12 bases between them. Here the CDR3 DNA reads TGCGCCAGCAGCTTGACAGGTCCCCATTACGAGCAGTACTTC. This sequence encodes CASSLTGPHYEQYF.

This clonotype has a single count. The chain uses TRBV6-2 or TRBV6-3 and TRBJ2-7, with D unresolved. CDR3 size: 13 residues. V shed 2 bases and J shed 3 bases, with 8 bases lying between them. Looked up from germline, CDR1 is MNHEY and CDR2 is SVGEGT. DNA for the CDR3: TGTGCCAGCAGTTACGTGGCAGACTACGAGCAGTACTTC. Translating gives CASSYVADYEQYF.

Only a few counts were recorded for this clonotype. V gene TRBV7-2 combines with J gene TRBJ1-6, with a tentative D call TRBD1 (6 bases). Trimming removed 0 bases from V and 9 bases from J, with 12 bases in between. CDR3 length equals 15 residues. Germline assignment: CDR1 SGHTA and CDR2 FQGNSA. The CDR3 loop is CASSLAPGAGSPLHF. The CDR3 nucleotides are TGTGCCAGCAGCTTAGCGCCGGGGGCTGGTTCACCCCTCCACTTT. The full variable domain, rest sourced from reference TRBV7-2 and TRBJ1-6, is GAGVSQSPSNKVTEKGKDVELRCDPISGHTALYWYRQSLGQGLEFLIYFQGNSAPDKSGLPSDRFSAERTGGSVSTLTIQRTQQEDSAVYLCASSLAPGAGSPLHFGNGTRLTVT.

The rearrangement links TRBV29-1 to TRBJ1-1; the D gene is possibly TRBD1 (5 bases). The CDR3 runs 15 residues. The V and J ends lost 3 bases and 1 base respectively, with 15 bases between them. Germline V gene lookup returns CDR1 SQVTM and CDR2 ANQGSEA. CDR3 sequence (DNA): TGCAGCGTTGAGCCCGGAGGGGTGCCGAACACTGAAGCTTTCTTT. The encoded protein is CSVEPGGVPNTEAFF.

The DNA for the CDR3 is TGTGCCAGCAGTCCCCGGGCCCTAAACTATGGCTACACCTTC. Its translation is CASSPRALNYGYTF. This chain connects TRBV27 to TRBJ1-2, with D unresolved. The germline gives CDR1 MNHEY, CDR2 SMNVEV (reference sequence). Trimming pared 5 bases from V and 2 bases from J, leaving 12 bases between. The CDR3 spans 14 residues.

This clonotype appeared a few times. The rearrangement links TRBV10-3 to TRBJ1-2; tentative D call: TRBD1 (6 bases). The CDR3 length is 15 residues. Trimming pared 0 bases from V and 8 bases from J, leaving 16 bases between. Per germline, CDR1 ENHRY and CDR2 SYGVKD. The CDR3 nucleotides read TGTGCCATCAGTGAGTCCCTAAGACAGGCACTGGGCTACACCTTC. It codes for CAISESLRQALGYTF.

V and J are TRBV9 and TRBJ2-5; the match to TRBD1 covers 7 bases. This CDR3 region has 15 residues. Germline V lookup: CDR1 SGDLS, CDR2 YYNGEE. V gave up 4 bases and J gave up 0 bases; unmatched junction bases: 6. In DNA, the CDR3 is TGTGCCAGCAGCAAGCGACAGGGCGACCAAGAGACCCAGTACTTC. It encodes CASSKRQGDQETQYF.

A remark on this clonotype: The junction departs from the called germline gene at one end, perhaps through a read error. J is TRBJ2-6 and V is TRBV7-8; D possibly matches TRBD1 or TRBD2 (5 bases each). Germline lookup yields CDR1 SGHVS and CDR2 FQNEAQ. The CDR3 length is 19 residues. The CDR3 is CASSAGTGPRSSGANVLTF. For the CDR3, the DNA is TGCGCCAGCAGCGCAGGAACGGGACCGAGGAGCTCTGGGGCCAACGTCCTGACTTTC.

The chain links TRBV12-3 or TRBV12-4 to TRBJ1-5; TRBD1 matches at 9 bases. V dropped 6 bases and J dropped 4; count of bases not matched to a gene: 4. This CDR3 spans 14 amino acids. CDR3 loop: CASRRTGDNQPQHF. The DNA of the CDR3 is TGTGCCAGCAGGAGGACAGGGGATAATCAGCCCCAGCATTTT.

This clonotype was counted only a few times. The gene calls are TRBV3-1 and TRBJ2-7, with D possibly TRBD2 on 7 matching bases. The V and J ends lost 8 bases and 3 bases respectively, with 17 bases between them. The germline V gene encodes CDR1 LGHDT and CDR2 YNNKEL (reference sequence). CDR3 length: 14 residues. The CDR3 is CASGLGGGGYEQYF. In DNA, the CDR3 is TGTGCCAGCGGTCTGGGCGGGGGCGGCTACGAGCAGTACTTC.

V and J are TRBV5-1 and TRBJ2-7, with 10 bases matching TRBD2. The CDR3 length is 16 residues. Trimming at V came to 0 bases and at J to 0 bases, leaving 3 bases not matched to a gene. Germline CDR1 reads SGHRS; CDR2 reads YFSETQ. The CDR3: CASSLDGLAASYEQYF. The CDR3 bases are TGCGCCAGCAGCTTGGACGGACTAGCGGCCTCCTACGAGCAGTACTTC.

With respect to this clonotype: The junction departs from germline at one end; a sequencing error may be responsible. This sequence joins TRBV12-3 or TRBV12-4 and TRBJ2-1; D may be TRBD2 (5 bases). This CDR3 contains 16 residues. CDR3: CASSLRAAASTDEQFF. The CDR3 DNA reads as TGCGCCAGCAGTTTAAGGGCAGCGGCCTCTACGGATGAGCAGTTCTTC.

This clonotype was seen only a few times. The V and J genes are TRBV29-1 and TRBJ2-5; 7 nucleotides agree with TRBD2. This CDR3 region has 13 residues. CDR1 and CDR2 (germline): SQVTM, ANQGSEA. Trimming removed 8 bases from V and 1 base from J; junction bases left unmatched: 7. The CDR3 nucleotides read TGCAGCACGTGGGGAGGGATCCAAGAGACCCAGTACTTC. Protein sequence: CSTWGGIQETQYF.

The gene calls are TRBV30 and TRBJ1-2; D not resolved. The CDR3 extends over 11 amino acids. The V and J ends lost 3 bases and 8 bases respectively, with 10 bases between them. Germline V gives CDR1 GTSNPN, CDR2 SVGIG (reference sequence). The CDR3 DNA reads TGTGCCTGGAGCGTGTTATTCGGCTACACCTTC. Protein sequence: CAWSVLFGYTF.

The CDR3 DNA follows: TGTGCCAGCCGCAAGGGGCAGGTGACCACCGGGGAGCTGTTTTTT. Translation: CASRKGQVTTGELFF. The gene calls are TRBV3-1 and TRBJ2-2; weak D call: TRBD1 (5 bases). Per the germline V gene, CDR1 is LGHDT and CDR2 is YNNKEL (reference sequence). The CDR3 has 15 amino acids. V lost 8 bases, J lost 4 bases, and 17 bases lay in between.

This clonotype has a handful of counts. V and J are TRBV14 and TRBJ2-6, with 9 bases identical to TRBD1. CDR3 length: 16 residues. The germline V gene has CDR1 SGHDN and CDR2 FVKESK. V lost 2 bases to trimming and J lost 3 bases; unmatched junction nucleotides: 2. The CDR3 sequence is CASSQRTGVGANVLTF. DNA for the CDR3: TGTGCCAGCAGCCAACGGACAGGGGTTGGGGCCAACGTCCTGACTTTC.

The V call is TRBV15, the J call TRBJ2-4; D unclear. Germline V lookup: CDR1 LNHNV, CDR2 YYDKDF (reference sequence). This CDR3 spans 16 amino acids. V was pared by 0 bases and J by 0 bases, with 9 bases between. The CDR3 nucleotides are TGTGCCACCAGCAGAGAGGGGTTCCTAGCCAAAAACATTCAGTACTTC. It yields the protein CATSREGFLAKNIQYF. The variable domain in full, completed from reference TRBV15 and TRBJ2-4, reads DAMVIQNPRYQVTQFGKPVTLSCSQTLNHNVMYWYQQKSSQAPKLLFHYYDKDFNNEADTPDNFQSRRPNTSFCFLDIRSPGLGDTAMYLCATSREGFLAKNIQYFGAGTRLSVL.

This chain uses TRBV14 with TRBJ2-7; no firm D call. The germline V gene encodes CDR1 SGHDN and CDR2 FVKESK. Deletions cut 1 base from V and 10 bases from J, with 14 bases between. The CDR3 has 13 residues. The CDR3 spells CASSQGLGRVQYF. The CDR3 DNA sequence: TGTGCCAGCAGCCAAGGTTTAGGCCGCGTCCAGTACTTC.

The chain couples TRBV9 to TRBJ2-7; the D is unclear. The CDR3 contains 15 residues. Germline CDR1 and CDR2: SGDLS and YYNGEE. Trimming cost V 0 bases and J 5 bases, with 15 bases left between them. The CDR3 nucleotides read TGTGCCAGCAGCGTAGCCATGGCTAACTGGGACGAGCAGTACTTC. It encodes CASSVAMANWDEQYF.

This clonotype was observed a few times. This rearrangement joins TRBV2 to TRBJ1-5, with D possibly being TRBD1 (6 bases). There are 16 residues in the CDR3. The germline V gene encodes CDR1 SNHLY and CDR2 FYNNEI. The V and J ends lost 0 bases and 1 base respectively, with 10 bases between them. The CDR3: CASSEAVDSSNQPQHF. DNA for the CDR3: TGTGCCAGCAGTGAAGCGGTGGACAGCAGCAATCAGCCCCAGCATTTT.

The chain combines TRBV27 with TRBJ2-4; 8 bases are a match to TRBD2. The assigned J gene may be wrong: the sequence end matches TRBJ2-7 better. This CDR3 region has 15 residues. Per germline, CDR1 MNHEY and CDR2 SMNVEV (reference sequence). The CDR3 coding sequence is TGTGCCAGCAGTGGGATAGCGGGACACACCTACGAGCAGTACTTC. Protein product: CASSGIAGHTYEQYF.

In regard to this clonotype: A read error may account for a junction end that differs from germline. This sequence joins TRBV7-8 and TRBJ2-4, with D hard to call. Looked up from germline, CDR1 is SGHVS and CDR2 is FQNEAQ. The CDR3 extends over 12 amino acids. DNA of the CDR3: TGTGCCAGCAGCCCTACTTCGAACACTCAGTACTTC. This gives the protein CASSPTSNTQYF.

This clonotype was seen a handful of times. CDR3 region: CASTEIDLQETQYF. The DNA of the CDR3 is TGTGCCAGCACCGAGATAGACTTACAAGAGACCCAGTACTTC. V is TRBV6-6 and J is TRBJ2-5; the D is unclear. CDR1 is MNHNY and CDR2 is SVGAGI in the germline V gene (reference sequence). This CDR3 region has 14 residues. The V end was cut by 7 bases, the J end by 2 bases, with 14 bases between.

The gene calls are TRBV29-1 and TRBJ1-2, with D maybe TRBD1 (5 bases). The CDR3 consists of 19 residues. Trimming stripped 1 base from V and 0 bases from J, with 24 bases between. The V gene's germline CDR1 is SQVTM and CDR2 ANQGSEA. CDR3 loop: CSVEVWGRLGQKTNYGYTF. The CDR3 bases are TGCAGCGTTGAAGTCTGGGGTAGGCTGGGGCAGAAGACTAACTATGGCTACACCTTC.

This clonotype was seen more than once but under ten times. The chain employs TRBV14 and TRBJ2-6; D is ambiguous. The germline V and J ends were trimmed by 4 bases and 0 bases, with 7 bases remaining between them. The V gene's germline CDR1 is SGHDN and CDR2 FVKESK. The CDR3 sequence is 15 residues long. Here the CDR3 DNA reads TGTGCCAGCAGCCCGTGGTCCTCTGGGGCCAACGTCCTGACTTTC. Translated: CASSPWSSGANVLTF. Complete variable domain (other parts from reference TRBV14 and TRBJ2-6): EAGVTQFPSHSVIEKGQTVTLRCDPISGHDNLYWYRRVMGKEIKFLLHFVKESKQDESGMPNNRFLAERTGGTYSTLKVQPAELEDSGVYFCASSPWSSGANVLTFGAGSRLTVL.

The genes are TRBV19 and TRBJ2-5, with D hard to call. The DNA end is more similar to TRBJ2-7, so the J call may be wrong. The CDR3 has 12 amino acids. CDR1 and CDR2 from the germline V gene are LNHDA and SQIVND (reference sequence). The CDR3 bases are TGTGCCAGTATCTCGGACTCCTACGAGCAGTACTTC. Protein product: CASISDSYEQYF.

The genes are TRBV12-5 and TRBJ2-5; maybe TRBD1 (6 bases). The J call is uncertain, as TRBJ2-7 better fits the DNA end. CDR1 and CDR2 (germline): LGHNT, FRNRAP. The CDR3 spans 12 residues. The CDR3 DNA follows: TGTGCTAGTGGTTTGATGGGGGCCGAGCAGTACTTC. Residues: CASGLMGAEQYF.